The 29 T cell receptor beta chains in this list originate from one sample, sequenced in a study of tumor-infiltrating lymphocytes in primary liver carcinoma. The authors took blood RNA from unsorted whole blood and also extracted germline DNA. Total RNA amounting to roughly 450 ng was the source from which TCR beta cDNA was made with a constant-region primer. Sequencing libraries for TCR beta derived from three nested multiplex PCR rounds that used slightly modified ARM-PCR. TRBV1-TRBV30 forward and Cbeta reverse primers drove the first two approximately 10-cycle rounds. Using its own MiXCR run on the multiplex PCR reads, TCRdb lists one record per CDR3 protein. The table records 300,000 to 350,000 distinct CDR3 sequences, approximately 54% of them present only once. The sequencing input was peripheral blood. These receptors all stem from a woman in her 30s with primary liver carcinoma and hepatitis B virus infection.

With regard to this clonotype: This may come from a read error, since a much larger clone is one base off. As DNA, the CDR3 is TGCAGCACCGAGCTGACAGATACGCAGTATTTT. This gives the protein CSTELTDTQYF. The rearrangement links TRBV29-1 to TRBJ2-3; D is ambiguous. This CDR3 spans 11 amino acids. Trimming took off 8 bases at V and 3 bases at J, with 9 bases between the two ends. The germline gives CDR1 SQVTM, CDR2 ANQGSEA.

Regarding this clonotype: A single base separates this from a much larger clone, so it may be a read error. This chain links TRBV28 with TRBJ2-7; TRBD1 agrees at 9 bases. V lost 11 bases to trimming and J lost 3 bases; unmatched junction nucleotides: 11. Per the germline V gene, CDR1 is MDHEN and CDR2 is SYDVKM. This CDR3 comprises 14 residues. The CDR3 DNA is TGTGCCGGCAACCAGGGACAGGGACTCTACGAGCAGTACTTC. It specifies CAGNQGQGLYEQYF.

A word on this clonotype: Sequence at one end of the junction differs from germline and may be a read error. For the CDR3, the DNA is TGTGCCAGCAGCCGAGGCGAACTGGACACAGGTACGCAGTATTTT. Its protein product is CASSRGELDTGTQYF. The chain employs TRBV11-2 and TRBJ2-3; perhaps TRBD1 as D (5 bases). Per germline, CDR1 SGHAT and CDR2 FQNNGV. The CDR3 has 15 residues.

The J gene is TRBJ2-7, the V gene TRBV28; D perhaps matches TRBD2 (5 bases). The V end lost 7 bases, the J end lost 2 bases, and 18 bases lay between the germline ends. The CDR3 length is 15 residues. CDR1 MDHEN and CDR2 SYDVKM come from the germline V gene. CDR3 region: CASTPGSHSPYEQYF. CDR3 in DNA: TGTGCCAGCACCCCGGGGAGCCACTCCCCCTACGAGCAGTACTTC.

Of note for this clonotype: A read error may be the cause here, since a much bigger clone is one base away. The chain is built from TRBV6-2 or TRBV6-3 and TRBJ2-7; tentative D call: TRBD2 (5 bases). The germline gives CDR1 MNHEY, CDR2 SVGEGT. V lost 2 bases, J lost 0 bases, and 17 bases lay in between. CDR3 length: 17 amino acids. CDR3 loop: CASSYLFCDYLSYEQYF. In DNA, the CDR3 is TGTGCCAGCAGTTACCTCTTCTGCGACTACCTCTCCTACGAGCAGTACTTC.

In regard to this clonotype: Being one base from a much bigger clone, this may be a read error. This chain links TRBV12-3 or TRBV12-4 with TRBJ2-7; TRBD2 matches at 8 bases. The V gene end was trimmed by 2 bases and the J gene end by 7 bases; junction bases not matched to a gene: 7. The CDR3 sequence is 14 residues long. The CDR3 DNA reads TGTGCCAGCAGTTTACAAGCGGGGGCGGTGGAGCAGTACTTC. Translating it yields CASSLQAGAVEQYF.

With regard to this clonotype: A much larger clone sits a single nucleotide away, making a read error possible. The chain carries TRBV4-1 and TRBJ1-1; tentative D call: TRBD1 (5 bases). CDR1 MGHRA and CDR2 YSYEKL come from the germline V gene. This CDR3 contains 13 residues. In DNA form, the CDR3 reads TGCGCCAGCAGCCAAGGACAGAACACTAAAGCTTTCTTT. Translation: CASSQGQNTKAFF.

This clonotype was seen at least ten times. The chain has TRBV29-1 and TRBJ2-7; 7 bases line up with TRBD1. This CDR3 has 13 residues. V shed 6 bases, J shed 3 bases, and the junction held 8 bases outside the gene matches. CDR1 SQVTM and CDR2 ANQGSEA come from the germline V gene. In DNA, the CDR3 is TGCAGCGTCACAGGGGAGCTCCACTACGAGCAGTACTTC. Its translation is CSVTGELHYEQYF.

This clonotype rates as medium-sized. The chain couples TRBV11-3 to TRBJ1-4; D might be TRBD1 (6 bases). The CDR3 length is 15 residues. Germline assignment: CDR1 SGHNT and CDR2 YENEEA. Trimming shortened V by 4 bases and J by 8 bases, and 17 bases separated the two germline ends. The CDR3 DNA reads TGTGCCAGCAGCTCGGTCCGCGGACAGAGAGAAAAACTGTTTTTT. This sequence encodes CASSSVRGQREKLFF.

This chain joins TRBV10-3 and TRBJ2-1, with 12 bases that match TRBD2. V was clipped by 5 bases and J by 6 bases; unmatched bases: 5. Germline lookup yields CDR1 ENHRY and CDR2 SYGVKD. The CDR3 consists of 15 residues. The chain's CDR3 is CAISSTSGSINEQFF. For the CDR3, the DNA is TGTGCCATCAGTTCGACTAGCGGGAGTATCAATGAGCAGTTCTTC.

At least ten counts were recorded for this clonotype. This chain joins TRBV5-6 and TRBJ2-5, with 7 positions matching TRBD2. Germline V lookup: CDR1 SGHDT, CDR2 YYEEEE. CDR3 size: 13 residues. V gave up 0 bases and J gave up 5 bases; unmatched junction bases: 1. The CDR3 here is CASSLGGSETQYF. In nucleotides, the CDR3 is TGTGCCAGCAGCTTGGGCGGGAGCGAGACCCAGTACTTC.

As to this clonotype: A much larger clone sits a single nucleotide away, making a read error possible. V usage is TRBV29-1 and J usage is TRBJ2-4; possible D gene TRBD2, 5 bases. The germline gives CDR1 SQVTM, CDR2 ANQGSEA. CDR3 length: 13 amino acids. The CDR3 reads CNVVSVSSNIQYF. DNA of the CDR3: TGCAACGTTGTTAGCGTCTCCTCAAACATTCAGTACTTC. The complete variable domain, with remaining parts taken from reference TRBV29-1 and TRBJ2-4, reads SAVISQKPSRDICQRGTSLTIQCQVDSQVTMMFWYRQQPGQSLTLIATANQGSEATYESGFVIDKFPISRPNLTFSTLTVSNMSPEDSSIYLCNVVSVSSNIQYFGAGTRLSVL.

This clonotype occurred once. The junction differs from germline at one of its ends, possibly a read error. The gene calls are TRBV6-6 and TRBJ1-3, with 7 bases matching TRBD1. The CDR3 runs to 16 residues. Germline V lookup: CDR1 MNHNY, CDR2 SVGAGI (reference sequence). The CDR3 reads CTSSVQGEITGNTIYF. In DNA form, the CDR3 reads TGTACCAGCAGTGTCCAGGGGGAGATTACTGGAAACACCATATATTTT.

This clonotype has only a few counts. V usage is TRBV12-3 or TRBV12-4 and J usage is TRBJ1-5; 9 bases map to TRBD1. CDR3 size: 16 residues. J lost 3 bases, V lost 8 bases, and 11 bases had no gene match. CDR3 sequence (DNA): TGTGCCAGCGGGACAGGGAATCGGGGGAACAATCAGCCCCAGCATTTT. Translating it yields CASGTGNRGNNQPQHF.

There are many counts of this clonotype. The chain has TRBV11-3 and TRBJ2-7; D uncertain. CDR1 is SGHNT, CDR2 YENEEA, per germline. Trimming removed 3 bases from V and 5 bases from J, with 5 bases in between. The CDR3 runs 11 residues. CDR3 DNA sequence: TGTGCCAGCAGCTTGTACGACGAGCAGTACTTC. This translates into CASSLYDEQYF.

With regard to this clonotype: No conserved phenylalanine or tryptophan is present at the end of the CDR3, so a read error is the likely explanation. The chain couples TRBV10-3 to TRBJ2-3, with D possibly matching TRBD1 (5 bases). V lost 10 bases and J lost 1, with 12 bases in between. The V gene's germline CDR1 is ENHRY and CDR2 SYGVKD. CDR3 length: 13 amino acids. DNA of the CDR3: TGTGCCACCTGGGGCGGATGCACAGATACGCAGTATTAT. Protein: CATWGGCTDTQYY.

This clonotype was recorded a few times. The rearrangement joins TRBV12-3 or TRBV12-4 to TRBJ1-4; unclear D gene. V gave up 1 base and J gave up 5 bases, with 8 bases separating them. The CDR3 consists of 14 residues. The CDR3, as DNA: TGTGCCAGCAGTTTAGAGGTGAAAAATGAAAAACTGTTTTTT. Encoded protein: CASSLEVKNEKLFF.

For this clonotype: A clone one base away is much larger, so this may be a read error. The V gene is TRBV14, the J gene TRBJ2-6; D uncertain. Germline CDR1 is SGHDN and CDR2 is FVKESK. This CDR3 contains 14 residues. CDR3: CASSRSSGTNVLTF. The DNA for the CDR3 is TGTGCCAGCAGCAGATCATCTGGGACCAACGTCCTGACTTTC.

This clonotype was detected only a few times. The chain employs TRBV5-1 and TRBJ1-1, with 7 bases aligning to TRBD1. The trim removed 3 bases at V and 8 bases at J, leaving 13 bases unmatched. The CDR3 has 15 residues. CDR1 is SGHRS, CDR2 YFSETQ, per germline. CDR3 residues: CASSYQIKGAGEAFF. The CDR3 DNA reads TGCGCCAGCAGCTATCAAATCAAGGGGGCCGGAGAAGCTTTCTTT.

This clonotype was seen more than once but under ten times. The V call is TRBV6-1, the J call TRBJ2-3, with TRBD2 matching 13 bases. The CDR3 has 14 residues. Germline lookup yields CDR1 MNHNS and CDR2 SASEGT. With V trimmed by 6 bases and J by 9 bases, 6 bases remained unmatched. CDR3 residues: CASRGLAGAVTQYF. Here the CDR3 DNA reads TGTGCCAGCAGAGGACTAGCGGGAGCTGTCACGCAGTATTTT.

This rearrangement joins TRBV11-1 to TRBJ2-7; a weak D match, TRBD2 (6 bases). The germline V gene encodes CDR1 SGHAT and CDR2 FQDESV (reference sequence). V dropped 1 base and J dropped 12 bases, with 16 bases sitting between them. The CDR3 has 13 amino acids. The CDR3 region is CASSLGLEDERYF. The CDR3 DNA sequence: TGTGCCAGCAGCTTAGGACTAGAGGACGAACGGTACTTC.

A word on this clonotype: At one end, the junction sequence differs from germline, possibly due to a read error. V is TRBV6-1 and J is TRBJ2-5; either TRBD1 or TRBD2 may fit D (5 bases each). The CDR3 loop spans 14 amino acids. From germline, CDR1 is MNHNS and CDR2 SASEGT. CDR3 DNA sequence: TGTGCCAACAGTGAAATAGTGGGGGTGGGGACCCAGTACTTC. This codes for CANSEIVGVGTQYF.

This clonotype was picked up a small number of times. A much bigger clone sits one base away, suggesting this may be a read error. The chain employs TRBV29-1 and TRBJ2-5, with D tentatively TRBD1 or TRBD2 (7 bases each). CDR3 length: 13 residues. Looked up from germline, CDR1 is SQVTM and CDR2 is ANQGSEA. The V end was cut by 7 bases, the J end by 2 bases, with 14 bases between. In nucleotides, the CDR3 is TGCAGCGCGGGGGGACAGCCGCAAGAGACCCAGTACTTC. This encodes CSAGGQPQETQYF.

The chain links TRBV28 to TRBJ1-4, with TRBD1 identical over 7 bases. V trimming: 3 bases; J trimming: 8 bases; junction bases outside the gene matches: 9. The CDR3 sequence is 15 residues long. Germline CDR1 and CDR2: MDHEN and SYDVKM. In nucleotides, the CDR3 is TGTGCCAGCAGTTTTTCGAACAGGGGACAAGAAAAACTGTTTTTT. This gives the protein CASSFSNRGQEKLFF.

This clonotype was counted ten times or more. The chain employs TRBV6-6 and TRBJ2-1; D is possibly TRBD2 (6 bases). Germline-derived CDR1 and CDR2 are MNHNY and SVGAGI (reference sequence). The CDR3 has 13 amino acids. The ends were cut back, 5 bases at V and 5 bases at J, with 10 bases in the middle. CDR3 DNA sequence: TGTGCCAGCAGTCCAAGACTAGACAATGAGCAGTTCTTC. Amino acid sequence: CASSPRLDNEQFF.

This clonotype was picked up a small number of times. The CDR3 is CASSQEGLAGRGTDTQYF. DNA of the CDR3: TGTGCCAGCAGCCAAGAAGGTCTAGCGGGGAGAGGCACAGATACGCAGTATTTT. The V and J genes are TRBV4-2 and TRBJ2-3; 9 nucleotides align to TRBD2. CDR1 is LGHNA, CDR2 YNFKEQ, per germline. After removal of 0 bases from V and 1 base from J, the junction contained 8 bases not matched to a gene. The CDR3 has 18 amino acids.

The V call is TRBV11-2, the J call TRBJ2-3; TRBD2 is a possible D gene (5 bases). V lost 8 bases, J lost 3 bases, and 12 bases lay in between. Germline assignment: CDR1 SGHAT and CDR2 FQNNGV. The CDR3 extends over 13 amino acids. The CDR3 DNA reads as TGTGCCAGCGGACTTTCATGGACAGATACGCAGTATTTT. It encodes CASGLSWTDTQYF.

Concerning this clonotype itself: A much larger clone differs from this one at a single base, so this may be a read error. The chain carries TRBV29-1 and TRBJ2-1; D possibly corresponds to TRBD2 (6 bases). Germline V CDR1 and CDR2: SQVTM, ANQGSEA. CDR3 length: 18 amino acids. Trimming took off 5 bases at V and 3 bases at J, with 26 bases between the two ends. The CDR3 region is CSVLSSDRRTKIYNEQFF. The CDR3 coding sequence is TGCAGCGTTCTTTCCTCCGATAGGAGGACTAAAATCTACAATGAGCAGTTCTTC.

The V and J genes are TRBV6-5 and TRBJ1-6; possibly TRBD1 for D (5 bases). There are 15 residues in the CDR3. Germline V gene sequence: CDR1 MNHEY, CDR2 SVGAGI. The V gene lost 0 bases and the J gene lost 11 bases, with 14 bases spanning the gap. CDR3 DNA sequence: TGTGCCAGCAGTTACTCTCGACAGACCGGACCACCCCTCCACTTT. This sequence encodes CASSYSRQTGPPLHF.